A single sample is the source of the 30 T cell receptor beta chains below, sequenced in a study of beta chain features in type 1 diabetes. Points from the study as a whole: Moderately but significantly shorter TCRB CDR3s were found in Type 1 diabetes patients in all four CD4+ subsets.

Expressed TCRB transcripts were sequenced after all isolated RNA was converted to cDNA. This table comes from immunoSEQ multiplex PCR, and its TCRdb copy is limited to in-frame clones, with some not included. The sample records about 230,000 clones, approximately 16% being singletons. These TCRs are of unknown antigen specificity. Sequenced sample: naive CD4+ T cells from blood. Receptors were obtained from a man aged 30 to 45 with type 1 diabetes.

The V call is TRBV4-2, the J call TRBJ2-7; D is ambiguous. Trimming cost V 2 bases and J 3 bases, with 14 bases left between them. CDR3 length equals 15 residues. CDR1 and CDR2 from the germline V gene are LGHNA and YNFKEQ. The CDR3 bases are TGTGCCAGCAGCCAAAGTAAAAGTTACGGCTACGAGCAGTACTTC. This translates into CASSQSKSYGYEQYF.

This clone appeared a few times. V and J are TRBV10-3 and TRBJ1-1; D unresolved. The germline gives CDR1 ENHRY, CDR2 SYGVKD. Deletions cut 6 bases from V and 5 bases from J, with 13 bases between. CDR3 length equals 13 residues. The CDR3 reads CAIRTITVTEAFF. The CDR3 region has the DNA TGTGCCATCAGGACAATAACAGTGACTGAAGCTTTCTTT.

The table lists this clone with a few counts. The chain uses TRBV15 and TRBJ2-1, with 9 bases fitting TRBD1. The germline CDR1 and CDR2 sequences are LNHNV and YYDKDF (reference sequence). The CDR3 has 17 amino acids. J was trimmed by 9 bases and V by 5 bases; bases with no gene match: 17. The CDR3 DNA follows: TGTGCCACCAGCGCGATTGGGCGGGACAGGGTAGTAAGTGAGCAGTTCTTC. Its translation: CATSAIGRDRVVSEQFF.

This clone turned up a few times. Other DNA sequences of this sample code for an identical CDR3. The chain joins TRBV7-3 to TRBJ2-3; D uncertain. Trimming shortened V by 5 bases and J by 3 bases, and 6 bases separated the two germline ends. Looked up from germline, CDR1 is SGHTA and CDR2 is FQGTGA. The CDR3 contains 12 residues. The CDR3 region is CASSASTDTQYF. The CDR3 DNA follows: TGTGCCAGCAGCGCTTCGACAGATACGCAGTATTTT.

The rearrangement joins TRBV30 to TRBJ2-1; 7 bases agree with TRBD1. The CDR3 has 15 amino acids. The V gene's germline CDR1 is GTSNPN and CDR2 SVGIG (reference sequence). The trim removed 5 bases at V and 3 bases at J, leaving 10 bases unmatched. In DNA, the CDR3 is TGTGCCTGGGCTTCGACAGGGAAATTCTACAATGAGCAGTTCTTC. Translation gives CAWASTGKFYNEQFF.

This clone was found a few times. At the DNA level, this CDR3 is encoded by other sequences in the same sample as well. The CDR3: CAWSVQGNQPQHF. DNA for the CDR3: TGTGCCTGGAGTGTCCAGGGCAATCAGCCCCAGCATTTT. The chain has TRBV30 and TRBJ1-5, with unresolved D. Trimming took off 0 bases at V and 2 bases at J, with 5 bases between the two ends. Germline CDR1 GTSNPN, CDR2 SVGIG (reference sequence). The CDR3 spans 13 residues.

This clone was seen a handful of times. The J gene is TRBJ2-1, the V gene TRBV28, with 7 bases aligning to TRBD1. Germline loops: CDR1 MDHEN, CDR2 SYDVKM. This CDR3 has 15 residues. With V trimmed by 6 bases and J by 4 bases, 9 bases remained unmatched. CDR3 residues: CASSSGTAHYNEQFF. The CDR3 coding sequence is TGTGCCAGCAGCTCAGGGACAGCTCATTACAATGAGCAGTTCTTC.

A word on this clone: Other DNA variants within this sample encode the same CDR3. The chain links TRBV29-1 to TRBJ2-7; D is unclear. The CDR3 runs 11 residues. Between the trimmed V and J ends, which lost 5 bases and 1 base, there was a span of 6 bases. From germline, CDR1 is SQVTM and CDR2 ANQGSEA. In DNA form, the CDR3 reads TGCAGCGTTCGTTCTTCCTACGAGCAGTACTTC. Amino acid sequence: CSVRSSYEQYF.

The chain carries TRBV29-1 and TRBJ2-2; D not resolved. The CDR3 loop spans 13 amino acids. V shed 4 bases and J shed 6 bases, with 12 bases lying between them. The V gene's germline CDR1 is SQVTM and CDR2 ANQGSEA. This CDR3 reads CSVVTRAPGELFF. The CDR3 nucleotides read TGCAGCGTTGTGACAAGGGCCCCCGGGGAGCTGTTTTTT.

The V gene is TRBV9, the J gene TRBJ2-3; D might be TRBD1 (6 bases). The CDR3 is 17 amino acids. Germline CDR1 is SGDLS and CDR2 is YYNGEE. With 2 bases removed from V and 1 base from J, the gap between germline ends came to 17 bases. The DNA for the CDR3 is TGTGCCAGCAGCGTTAACACAGGACAGCGACGCACAGATACGCAGTATTTT. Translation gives CASSVNTGQRRTDTQYF.

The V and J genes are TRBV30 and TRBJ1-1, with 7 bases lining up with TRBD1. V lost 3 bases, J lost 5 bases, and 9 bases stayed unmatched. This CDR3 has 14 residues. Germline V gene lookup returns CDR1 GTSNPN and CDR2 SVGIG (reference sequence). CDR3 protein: CAWRGNRGRTEAFF. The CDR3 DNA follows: TGTGCCTGGAGAGGGAACAGGGGCCGGACTGAAGCTTTCTTT.

The CDR3 sequence: CATGVFRDGNQPQHF. DNA for the CDR3: TGTGCCACCGGGGTATTCCGGGACGGCAATCAGCCCCAGCATTTT. The rearrangement links TRBV19 to TRBJ1-5; the D gene is possibly TRBD1 (5 bases). Germline CDR1 and CDR2: LNHDA and SQIVND (reference sequence). The CDR3 has 15 amino acids. The germline V and J ends were trimmed by 10 bases and 2 bases, with 18 bases remaining between them.

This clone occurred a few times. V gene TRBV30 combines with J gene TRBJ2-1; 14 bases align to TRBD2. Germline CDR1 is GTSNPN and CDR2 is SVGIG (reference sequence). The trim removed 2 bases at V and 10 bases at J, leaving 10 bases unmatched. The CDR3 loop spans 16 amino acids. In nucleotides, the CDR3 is TGTGCCTGGAGTTTCGCCGGGACTAGCGGGAGCGGGGAGCAGTTCTTC. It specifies CAWSFAGTSGSGEQFF.

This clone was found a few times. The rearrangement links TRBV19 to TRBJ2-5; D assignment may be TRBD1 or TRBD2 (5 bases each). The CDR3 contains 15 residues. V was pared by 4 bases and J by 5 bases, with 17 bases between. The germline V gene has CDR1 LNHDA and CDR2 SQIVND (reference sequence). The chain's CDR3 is CASSTPGTRGETQYF. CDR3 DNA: TGTGCCAGTAGTACCCCGGGGACCCGCGGGGAGACCCAGTACTTC.

CDR3 amino acids: CASSQGPGPGWGEQYF. The CDR3 nucleotides read TGCGCCAGCAGCCAAGGTCCCGGGCCAGGCTGGGGCGAGCAGTACTTC. The chain joins TRBV4-1 to TRBJ2-7; D unclear. CDR3 length: 16 residues. V dropped 1 base and J dropped 6 bases, with 19 bases sitting between them. CDR1 is MGHRA and CDR2 is YSYEKL in the germline V gene.

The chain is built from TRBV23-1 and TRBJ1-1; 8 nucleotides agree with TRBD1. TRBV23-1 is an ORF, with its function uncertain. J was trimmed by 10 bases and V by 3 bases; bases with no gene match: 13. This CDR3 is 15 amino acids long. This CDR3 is CASSHDDRGVLLAFF. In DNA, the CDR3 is TGCGCCAGCAGTCACGATGACAGGGGCGTACTTTTAGCTTTCTTT.

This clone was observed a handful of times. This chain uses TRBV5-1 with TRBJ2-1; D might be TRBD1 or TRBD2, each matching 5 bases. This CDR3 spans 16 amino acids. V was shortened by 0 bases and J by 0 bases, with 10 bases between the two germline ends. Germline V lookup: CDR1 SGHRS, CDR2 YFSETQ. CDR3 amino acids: CASSLGKGSSYNEQFF. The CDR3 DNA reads TGCGCCAGCAGCTTGGGTAAGGGGAGCTCCTACAATGAGCAGTTCTTC.

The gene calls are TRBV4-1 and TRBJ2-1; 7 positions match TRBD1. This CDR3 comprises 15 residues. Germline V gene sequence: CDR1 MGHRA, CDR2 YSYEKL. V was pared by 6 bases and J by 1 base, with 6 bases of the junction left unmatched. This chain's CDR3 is CASSGDRASYNEQFF. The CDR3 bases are TGCGCCAGCAGTGGCGACAGGGCTTCCTACAATGAGCAGTTCTTC.

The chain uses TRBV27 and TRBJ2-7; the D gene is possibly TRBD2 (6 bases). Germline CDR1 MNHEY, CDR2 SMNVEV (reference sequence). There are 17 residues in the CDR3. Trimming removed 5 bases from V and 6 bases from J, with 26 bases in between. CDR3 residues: CASSQGGARAAVGEQYF. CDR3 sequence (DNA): TGTGCCAGCAGTCAGGGCGGGGCGAGGGCTGCGGTCGGCGAGCAGTACTTC.

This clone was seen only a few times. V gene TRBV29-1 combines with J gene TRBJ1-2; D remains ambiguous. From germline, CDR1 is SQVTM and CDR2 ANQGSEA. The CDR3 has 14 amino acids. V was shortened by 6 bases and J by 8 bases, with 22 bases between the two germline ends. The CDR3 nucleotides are TGCAGCGTCACCCGGACCCCTTCCTATGAGGGCTACACCTTC. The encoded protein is CSVTRTPSYEGYTF.

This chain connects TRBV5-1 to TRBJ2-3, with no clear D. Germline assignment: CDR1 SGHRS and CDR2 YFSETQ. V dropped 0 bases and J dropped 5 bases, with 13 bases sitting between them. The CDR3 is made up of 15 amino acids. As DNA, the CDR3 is TGCGCCAGCAGCTTGGAGGCGAATCGAGGAGATACGCAGTATTTT. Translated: CASSLEANRGDTQYF.

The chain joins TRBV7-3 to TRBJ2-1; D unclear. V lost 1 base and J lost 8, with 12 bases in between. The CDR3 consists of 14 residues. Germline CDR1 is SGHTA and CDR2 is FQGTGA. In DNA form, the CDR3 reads TGTGCCAGCAGCTTAATGTACTGGGCCGATGAGCAGTTCTTC. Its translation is CASSLMYWADEQFF.

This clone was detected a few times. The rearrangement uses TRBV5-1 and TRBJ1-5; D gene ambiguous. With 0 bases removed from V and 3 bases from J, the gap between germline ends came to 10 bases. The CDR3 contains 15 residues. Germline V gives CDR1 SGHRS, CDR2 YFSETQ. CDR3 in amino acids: CASSLDRADNQPQHF. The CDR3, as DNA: TGCGCCAGCAGCTTGGATCGGGCCGACAATCAGCCCCAGCATTTT.

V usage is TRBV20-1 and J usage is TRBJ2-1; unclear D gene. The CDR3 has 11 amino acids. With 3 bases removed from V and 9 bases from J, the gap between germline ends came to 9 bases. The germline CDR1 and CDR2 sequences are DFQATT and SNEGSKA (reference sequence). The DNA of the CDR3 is TGCAGTGCTAGTCCCGGCGCTGAGCAGTTCTTC. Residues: CSASPGAEQFF.

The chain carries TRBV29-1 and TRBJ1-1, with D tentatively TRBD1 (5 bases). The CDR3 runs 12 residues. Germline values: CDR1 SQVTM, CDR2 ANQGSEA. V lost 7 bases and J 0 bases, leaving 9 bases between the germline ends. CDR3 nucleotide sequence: TGCAGCGCAGCCAGGGTGAACACTGAAGCTTTCTTT. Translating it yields CSAARVNTEAFF.

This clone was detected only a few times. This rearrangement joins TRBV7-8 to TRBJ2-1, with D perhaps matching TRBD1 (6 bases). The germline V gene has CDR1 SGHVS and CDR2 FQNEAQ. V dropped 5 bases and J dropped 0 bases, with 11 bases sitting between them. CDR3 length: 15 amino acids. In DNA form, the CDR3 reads TGTGCCAGCAGCCTCAGACAGGCCTCCTACAATGAGCAGTTCTTC. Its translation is CASSLRQASYNEQFF.

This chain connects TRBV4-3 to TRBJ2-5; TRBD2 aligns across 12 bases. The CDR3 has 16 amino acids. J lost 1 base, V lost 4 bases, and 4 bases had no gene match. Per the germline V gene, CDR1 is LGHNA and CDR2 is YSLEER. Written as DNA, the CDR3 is TGCGCCAGCAGCCCGCTAGCGGGAGGGCCCCAAGAGACCCAGTACTTC. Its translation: CASSPLAGGPQETQYF.

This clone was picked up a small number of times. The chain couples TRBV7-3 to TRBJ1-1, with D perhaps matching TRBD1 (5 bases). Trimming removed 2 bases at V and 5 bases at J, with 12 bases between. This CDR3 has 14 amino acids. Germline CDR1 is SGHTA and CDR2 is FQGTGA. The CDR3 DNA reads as TGTGCCAGCAGCTTACAGGGCCTGGGGACTGAAGCTTTCTTT. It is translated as CASSLQGLGTEAFF.

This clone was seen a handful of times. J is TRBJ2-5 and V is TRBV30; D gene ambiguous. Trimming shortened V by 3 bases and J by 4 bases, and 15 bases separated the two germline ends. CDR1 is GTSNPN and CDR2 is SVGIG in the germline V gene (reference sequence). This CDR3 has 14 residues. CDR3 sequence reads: CAWSARVIRETQYF. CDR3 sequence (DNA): TGTGCCTGGAGCGCAAGGGTGATTCGAGAGACCCAGTACTTC.

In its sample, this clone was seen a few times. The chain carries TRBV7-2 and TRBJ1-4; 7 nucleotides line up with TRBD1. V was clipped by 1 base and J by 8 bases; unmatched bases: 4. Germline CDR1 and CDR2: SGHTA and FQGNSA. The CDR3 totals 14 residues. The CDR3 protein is CASSLDRGGEKLFF. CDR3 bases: TGTGCCAGCAGCTTAGACAGGGGAGGGGAAAAACTGTTTTTT.